This passage covers 3 T cell receptor beta chains from one sample sequenced in a study of T cells in Graves' hyperthyroidism and ophthalmopathy. RNA transcripts provided the source from which TCR beta CDR3 regions were amplified. Primed by the HTBI set, a first-round RT-PCR was run on the TCR CDR3. A single record per CDR3 protein comes from TCRdb applying MiXCR to the multiplex PCR reads. The sample comprises roughly 660,000 distinct CDR3 sequences, roughly 17% of which are singletons, and around 16% rests with the top ten. What was sequenced was blood. The receptors come from a man over 45 with Graves' hyperthyroidism.

This clonotype was recorded a few times. V is TRBV7-8 and J is TRBJ2-1, with 7 bases fitting TRBD2. CDR3 length: 17 residues. Germline V gene data show CDR1 as SGHVS and CDR2 as FQNEAQ. V gave up 1 base and J gave up 7 bases; unmatched junction bases: 13. CDR3 sequence (DNA): TGTGCCAGCAGCTTAGTAATCGGCGGGAGAAATAGGAATGAGCAGTTCTTC. Amino acids: CASSLVIGGRNRNEQFF.

The genes are TRBV24-1 and TRBJ2-3; D remains unclear. V was trimmed by 0 bases and J by 0 bases, leaving 9 bases between them. This CDR3 is 16 amino acids long. The germline V gene has CDR1 KGHDR and CDR2 SFDVKD. The CDR3 reads CATSDLSSKSTDTQYF. The CDR3 region has the DNA TGTGCCACCAGTGATTTGAGTAGCAAGAGCACAGATACGCAGTATTTT.

The chain carries TRBV11-2 and TRBJ2-5; 7 positions match TRBD2. The CDR3 loop spans 16 amino acids. CDR1 and CDR2 (germline): SGHAT, FQNNGV. The V and J ends lost 5 bases and 2 bases, in that order; junction bases with no gene match: 11. In DNA form, the CDR3 reads TGTGCCAGCAGCCTCCTCGGGGGGAGTTATCAAGAGACCCAGTACTTC. Its translation: CASSLLGGSYQETQYF.